These T cell receptor beta chains were read from a single sample in a study of Ad26.COV2.S vaccination and SARS-CoV-2 variants. Generated by immunoSEQ multiplex PCR, the TCRdb table keeps only in-frame clones and is missing some. The repertoire holds about 450,000 clones, with roughly nine tenths as singletons. The sequences come from peripheral blood, collected in a trial of Ad26.COV2.S vaccine versus placebo. These receptors came from a person aged 18-65 years who received the Ad26.COV2.S COVID-19 vaccine or a placebo. Each CDR3 is given with its conserved first and last residue. D genes are given only for firm matches. Only some rows state a clone size, as once, few, many or a class for expanded clones.

TRBD2 | TRBJ2-2 | . | 19 | TRBV19 | TGTGCCAGTAGTATAGATCCCACTAGCGGGGGGGCCGACACCGGGGAGCTGTTTTTT | CASSIDPTSGGADTGELFF
. | TRBJ1-4 | . | 12 | TRBV5-1 | TGCGCCTCCCAAGGAACTAATGAAAAACTGTTTTTT | CASQGTNEKLFF
TRBD1 | TRBJ1-1 | . | 15 | TRBV7-9 | TGTGCCAGCAGCTTAGGCGGGACAGGGGGCCCGAGGGCTTTCTTT | CASSLGGTGGPRAFF
. | TRBJ1-2 | . | 14 | TRBV10-3 | TGTGCCATCAGTGAGCCCGGGAGACTCTATGGCTACACCTTC | CAISEPGRLYGYTF
. | TRBJ1-1 | . | 13 | TRBV27 | TGTGCCAGCAGTTTTGGGGGGAACACTGAAGCTTTCTTT | CASSFGGNTEAFF
. | TRBJ2-5 | . | 13 | TRBV2 | TGTGCCAGCGAAGCAGGGAACGAAGAGACCCAGTACTTC | CASEAGNEETQYF
. | TRBJ1-1 | few | 13 | TRBV11-3 | TGTGCCAGCAGACCGGGGGGTACCACTGAAGCTTTCTTT | CASRPGGTTEAFF
TRBD2 | TRBJ2-3 | . | 15 | TRBV6-5 | TGTGCCAGCAGTTTCCGCGGGGGTAGCACAGATACGCAGTATTTT | CASSFRGGSTDTQYF
. | TRBJ1-1 | . | 14 | TRBV18 | TGTGCCAGCTCACCCGGGTTACGGGACACTGAAGCTTTCTTT | CASSPGLRDTEAFF
. | TRBJ2-7 | . | 15 | TRBV28 | TGTGCCAGCAGTGCTCAGGGCCCCAGCTCCTACGAGCAGTACTTC | CASSAQGPSSYEQYF
TRBD1 | TRBJ2-5 | . | 15 | TRBV24-1 | TGTGCCACCAGTGAACCCGGGACAGATGGCGAGACCCAGTACTTC | CATSEPGTDGETQYF
. | TRBJ2-3 | . | 21 | TRBV29-1 | TGCAGCGTTGAAAGGTGGGGAACTAGCCTGTTTAGCTCGGGCACACAGGATACGCAGTATTTT | CSVERWGTSLFSSGTQDTQYF
. | TRBJ2-3 | . | 15 | TRBV4-2 | TGTGCCAGCAGCCCCAGGGGAGGGGTCACAGATACGCAGTATTTT | CASSPRGGVTDTQYF
. | TRBJ2-7 | . | 14 | TRBV6-5 | TGTGCCAGCACCCGCCACGTGAGCTCCTACGAGCAGTACTTC | CASTRHVSSYEQYF
. | TRBJ2-7 | . | 16 | TRBV19 | TGTGCCAGTAGTATCGCGGCGACAGGAACTACCTACGAGCAGTACTTC | CASSIAATGTTYEQYF
. | TRBJ2-1 | . | 11 | TRBV29-1 | TGCAGCGCCACAGGGTACAATGAGCAGTTCTTC | CSATGYNEQFF
. | TRBJ1-2 | once | 14 | TRBV6-5 | TGTGCCAGCACGAACAGGCCCCTCTATTATGGCTACACCTTC | CASTNRPLYYGYTF
. | TRBJ2-5 | . | 15 | TRBV7-2 | TGTGCCAGCAGCTTAACGGTATTGAATGGAGAGACCCAGTACTTC | CASSLTVLNGETQYF
TRBD1 | TRBJ1-6 | . | 14 | TRBV4-1 | TGCGCCAGCAGCCTTCGGACAGGGAATTCACCCCTCCACTTT | CASSLRTGNSPLHF
. | TRBJ2-7 | . | 14 | TRBV3-1/TRBV3-2 | TGTGCCAGCAGCCAGTCGCATAGCAGAGGCGAGCAGTACTTC | CASSQSHSRGEQYF
. | TRBJ2-7 | . | 15 | TRBV30 | TGTGCCTGGAGTGTCCTTCGCAGGGGACTCGGGGAGCAGTACTTC | CAWSVLRRGLGEQYF
. | TRBJ1-2 | . | 16 | TRBV24-1 | TGTGCCACCAGTGATTTCCGGGACAACCTTAACTATGGCTACACCTTC | CATSDFRDNLNYGYTF
. | TRBJ2-1 | . | 12 | TRBV5-1 | TGCGCCAGCAGCTTAATCAACAATGAGCAGTTCTTC | CASSLINNEQFF
. | TRBJ1-1 | . | 13 | TRBV19 | TGTGCCAGTAGTGCCGGGACCAACACTGAAGCTTTCTTT | CASSAGTNTEAFF
TRBD1 | TRBJ2-3 | once | 16 | TRBV9 | TGTGCCAGCAGCGGATCCACAGGGGGCGGTGGAGATACGCAGTATTTT | CASSGSTGGGGDTQYF
. | TRBJ1-2 | . | 15 | TRBV3-1/TRBV3-2 | TGTGCCAGCAGCCAAGGTTCATTTCCTAACTATGGCTACACCTTC | CASSQGSFPNYGYTF
. | TRBJ2-3 | . | 15 | TRBV6-5 | TGTGCCAGCAGTTTAGGCGTGTCTAGCACAGATACGCAGTATTTT | CASSLGVSSTDTQYF
. | TRBJ2-3 | . | 12 | TRBV5-6 | TGTGCCAGCAGCTTGACGAGAGGTACGCAGTATTTT | CASSLTRGTQYF
TRBD1 | TRBJ2-1 | . | 14 | TRBV10-3 | TGTGCCATCAGTTCCGGGACAGGGGACAATGAGCAGTTCTTC | CAISSGTGDNEQFF
. | TRBJ1-3 | . | 13 | TRBV19 | TGTGCCAGTAGGACAGATTTTGGAAACACCATATATTTT | CASRTDFGNTIYF
TRBD1 | TRBJ1-1 | . | 16 | TRBV5-4 | TGTGCCAGCAAAACGACAGGGGGATTGTTGGGCACTGAAGCTTTCTTT | CASKTTGGLLGTEAFF
. | TRBJ1-2 | . | 13 | TRBV2 | TGTGCCAGCAGTGTACAGAGGGGCTATGGCTACACCTTC | CASSVQRGYGYTF
TRBD1 | TRBJ1-2 | few | 17 | TRBV10-3 | TGTGCCATCAGTGAGTCGAACAGGGGGCCGGGATACTATGGCTACACCTTC | CAISESNRGPGYYGYTF
. | TRBJ1-1 | . | 13 | TRBV5-8 | TGTGCCAGCGGAGGGGCGGTGAACACTGAAGCTTTCTTT | CASGGAVNTEAFF
TRBD1 | TRBJ1-5 | . | 15 | TRBV4-2 | TGTGCCAGCAGCCTCCGTGGGGACAGCCGGCAAGCCCAGCATTTT | CASSLRGDSRQAQHF
. | TRBJ2-7 | . | 17 | TRBV7-2 | TGTGCCAGCAGCTTTAAAGGGGCGTCGACCACACCCTACGAGCAGTACTTC | CASSFKGASTTPYEQYF
. | TRBJ1-2 | . | 14 | TRBV30 | TGTGCCTGGCTAAGGACAGAAGATAACTATGGCTACACCTTC | CAWLRTEDNYGYTF
. | TRBJ2-7 | . | 13 | TRBV27 | TGTGCCAGCAGCCGGCCCCCCGGGGACGAGCAGTACTTC | CASSRPPGDEQYF
TRBD1 | TRBJ2-2 | few | 15 | TRBV27 | TGTGCCAGCAGTTTCGTACAGGGGGCGGGCGGGGAGCTGTTTTTT | CASSFVQGAGGELFF
TRBD1 | TRBJ1-1 | . | 13 | TRBV2 | TGTGCCAGCTTGGACAGGGCCCGCACTGAAGCTTTCTTT | CASLDRARTEAFF
. | TRBJ1-1 | . | 13 | TRBV12-3/TRBV12-4 | TGTGCCAGCAGTTTCTCGGGCCAGTTAGAAGCTTTCTTT | CASSFSGQLEAFF
TRBD2 | TRBJ2-3 | once | 17 | TRBV7-2 | TGTGCCAGCAGCTTAGTCCGCGTAGCGGGGCCCTCAGATACGCAGTATTTT | CASSLVRVAGPSDTQYF
. | TRBJ2-2 | . | 16 | TRBV5-6 | TGTGCCAGCAGCTTCTTAGGATGGGCGGGCACCGGGGAGCTGTTTTTT | CASSFLGWAGTGELFF
. | TRBJ2-3 | . | 14 | TRBV7-9 | TGTGCCAGCAGCTTAGCGCAGGGCACAGATACGCAGTATTTT | CASSLAQGTDTQYF
. | TRBJ1-1 | . | 13 | TRBV6-1 | TGTGCCAGCAGTGAAAATCAGGCCCCCGGAGCTTTCTTT | CASSENQAPGAFF
TRBD1 | TRBJ1-1 | . | 17 | TRBV9 | TGTGCCAGCAGCGTTGGTCCCCGAAGGGACAGAAACACTGAAGCTTTCTTT | CASSVGPRRDRNTEAFF
. | TRBJ2-7 | . | 15 | TRBV28 | TGTGCCAGCAGTCCCCAAGTGTCAGATGGCTACGAGCAGTACTTC | CASSPQVSDGYEQYF
. | TRBJ1-5 | . | 11 | TRBV18 | TGTGCCAGCTCACCAATTCAGCCCCAGCATTTT | CASSPIQPQHF
. | TRBJ1-3 | . | 13 | TRBV2 | TGTGCCAGCAGTTTACTCTCTGGAAACACCATATATTTT | CASSLLSGNTIYF
. | TRBJ1-2 | . | 14 | TRBV5-4 | TGTGCCAGCAGCTGGGACGGGGGGAACTATGGCTACACCTTC | CASSWDGGNYGYTF
. | TRBJ1-4 | . | 13 | TRBV29-1 | TGCAGCGTTGGAACCGCCCCAGGTGAAAAACTGTTTTTT | CSVGTAPGEKLFF
TRBD1 | TRBJ2-2 | . | 19 | TRBV5-4 | TGTGCCAGCAGCTTGGGGACAGGGTATTCGGTAGGTAGGACCGGGGAGCTGTTTTTT | CASSLGTGYSVGRTGELFF
. | TRBJ1-3 | . | 15 | TRBV4-2 | TGTGCCAGCAGCCAGGCTCGGGGCTCTGGAAACACCATATATTTT | CASSQARGSGNTIYF
. | TRBJ2-1 | . | 14 | TRBV11-1 | TGTGCCAGCAGCTTAGCTGCCAGTTACAATGAGCAGTTCTTC | CASSLAASYNEQFF
. | TRBJ1-6 | . | 12 | TRBV10-2 | TGCGCCAGCAGCGCCACAGGGCAGCCCCTCCACTTT | CASSATGQPLHF
. | TRBJ1-3 | . | 15 | TRBV19 | TGTGCCAGTAGTATAGTCTCCGCGGGTACTGACACCATATATTTT | CASSIVSAGTDTIYF
. | TRBJ2-5 | once | 13 | TRBV19 | TGTGCCAGTAGTACCGGGACTCTAGAGACCCAGTACTTC | CASSTGTLETQYF
TRBD2 | TRBJ2-7 | . | 15 | TRBV11-2 | TGTGCCAGCAGCTTAGAGACTAGCGGGGGCTACGAGCAGTACTTC | CASSLETSGGYEQYF
. | TRBJ2-3 | . | 12 | TRBV6-1 | TGTGCCAGCAGTGAACTATGGGATACGCAGTATTTT | CASSELWDTQYF